The T cell receptor (beta chain) described here comes from a study of Ad26.COV2.S vaccination and SARS-CoV-2 variants. Repertoires were generated with immunoSEQ multiplex PCR, while TCRdb's copy carries only in-frame clones and drops some. Found here are roughly 700,000 clones, roughly 90% of them singletons; the top ten hold about 1.5%. Treatment denoted: roughly 19 received Ad26.COV2.S at low or high dose, single or two shots; roughly five received placebo; per-sample allocation not given. The samples were gathered on day 63 after the first injection of vaccine or placebo. Its platform was an Ad26 vector, and its expressed antigen was Wuhan-strain SARS-CoV-2 spike. V gave up 5 bases and J gave up 2 bases, with 13 bases separating them. This CDR3 region has 14 residues. CDR1 and CDR2 from the germline V gene are SEHNR and FQNEAQ (reference sequence).

This clonotype was obtained from a person aged 18-60 years who received the Ad26.COV2.S COVID-19 vaccine or a placebo. The J gene is TRBJ2-7, the V gene TRBV7-9, with D unclear. The specimen was peripheral blood, collected in a trial of Ad26.COV2.S vaccine versus placebo. CDR3 nucleotide sequence: TGTGCCAGCAGCCCACGCTCAGGTCCCTACGAGCAGTACTTC. It is translated as CASSPRSGPYEQYF. The entire variable domain, with the rest obtained from reference TRBV7-9 and TRBJ2-7, is as follows: DTGVSQNPRHKITKRGQNVTFRCDPISEHNRLYWYRQTLGQGPEFLTYFQNEAQLEKSRLLSDRFSAERPKGSFSTLEIQRTEQGDSAMYLCASSPRSGPYEQYFGPGTRLTVT.